The TCR beta chain under discussion was sequenced for a study of response to subunit inactivated influenza vaccine. This clonotype has ten or more counts. The CDR3 is made up of 13 amino acids. The germline V and J ends were trimmed by 2 bases and 3 bases, with 5 bases remaining between them. Each CDR3 protein gets one entry after TCRdb re-called the RT-PCR reads with MiXCR. The sample records about 540,000 distinct CDR3 sequences, approximately 22% being singletons. The same sample was also used in a study of T cells expressing NK-cell markers. That paper adds: As the method of synthesis, 5'RACE template switching with UMIs yielded TCR beta cDNA. Researchers got TCR beta repertoires out of sorted CD3+CD56+NKG2C+, CD3+CD56+NKG2C- and CD3+CD56-NKG2C+ T cells. The use of an anti-gamma-delta TCR antibody, which was added in several experiments, restricted sorting to T cells expressing alpha-beta TCR. These clonotypes, the leaders elsewhere, also led the CD3+CD56-NKG2C+ fraction in several donors. There remained a lack of clarity about HCMV specificity of expanded NKG2C+ T cell clones.

The sample in question was CD4+ T cells sorted from PBMCs, obtained 11 to 12 days after vaccination. This sequence joins TRBV12-3 or TRBV12-4 and TRBJ1-5, with unresolved D. The origin of this receptor is a man aged 50 to 59 who received an inactivated influenza vaccine. This CDR3 is CASSLSSNQPQHF. The CDR3 bases are TGTGCCAGCAGTTTATCGTCCAATCAGCCCCAGCATTTT.